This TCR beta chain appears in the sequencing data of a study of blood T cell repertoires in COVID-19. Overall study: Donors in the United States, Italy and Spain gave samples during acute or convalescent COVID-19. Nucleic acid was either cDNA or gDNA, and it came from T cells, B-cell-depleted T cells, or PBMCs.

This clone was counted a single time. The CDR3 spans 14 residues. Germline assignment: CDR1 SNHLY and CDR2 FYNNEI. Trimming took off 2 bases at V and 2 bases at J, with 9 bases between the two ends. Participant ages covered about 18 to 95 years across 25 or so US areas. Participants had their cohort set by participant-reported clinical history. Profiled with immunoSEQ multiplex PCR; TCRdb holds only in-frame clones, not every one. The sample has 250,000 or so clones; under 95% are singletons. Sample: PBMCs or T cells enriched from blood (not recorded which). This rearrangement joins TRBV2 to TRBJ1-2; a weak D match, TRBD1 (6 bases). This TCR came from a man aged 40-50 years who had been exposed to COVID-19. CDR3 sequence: CASSEPDRNYGYTF. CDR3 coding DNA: TGTGCCAGCAGTGAACCCGACAGGAACTATGGCTACACCTTC.